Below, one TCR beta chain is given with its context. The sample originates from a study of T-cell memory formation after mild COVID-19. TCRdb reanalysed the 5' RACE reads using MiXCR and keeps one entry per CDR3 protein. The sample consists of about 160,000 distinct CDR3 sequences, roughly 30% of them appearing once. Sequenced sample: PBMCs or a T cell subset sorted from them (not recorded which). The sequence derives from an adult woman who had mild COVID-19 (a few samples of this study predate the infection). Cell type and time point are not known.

CDR3 nucleotide sequence: TGTGCCAGCAGCTTAATTCTTCTGGGGGACACTGAAGCTTTCTTT. Amino acids: CASSLILLGDTEAFF. The chain is built from TRBV7-9 and TRBJ1-1; the D gene is possibly TRBD1 (5 bases). Germline CDR1 reads SEHNR; CDR2 reads FQNEAQ (reference sequence). There are 15 residues in the CDR3. V dropped 2 bases and J dropped 3 bases, with 13 bases sitting between them.